These 27 T cell receptor beta chains were all obtained from the same sample, sequenced in a study of blood T cell repertoires in COVID-19. The assay was immunoSEQ multiplex PCR, and TCRdb's table has in-frame clones only and misses some. The table has roughly 100,000 clones, about 90% seen once. Specimen: peripheral blood. These receptors were collected from a human donor in a cohort sampled during active COVID-19.

Concerning this clone: Sequence at one end of the junction differs from germline and may be a read error. The rearrangement links TRBV7-9 to TRBJ2-2, with a possible D match to TRBD2 (6 bases). This CDR3 spans 18 amino acids. Looked up from germline, CDR1 is SEHNR and CDR2 is FQNEAQ (reference sequence). CDR3 nucleotide sequence: TGTGCCAGCACCTTAGTTGGCGGGGCTAGCAGTAACACCGGGGAGCTGTTTTTT. The encoded protein is CASTLVGGASSNTGELFF.

The chain couples TRBV2 to TRBJ2-7, with D maybe TRBD1 (6 bases). Germline CDR1 and CDR2: SNHLY and FYNNEI. Between the trimmed V and J ends, which lost 2 bases and 0 bases, there was a span of 8 bases. This CDR3 is built from 14 residues. CDR3 sequence (DNA): TGTGCCAGCAGTGAACAGGGGCGCTCCTACGAGCAGTACTTC. Translated: CASSEQGRSYEQYF. Combining the CDR3 with reference TRBV2 and TRBJ2-7 gives the whole variable domain EPEVTQTPSHQVTQMGQEVILRCVPISNHLYFYWYRQILGQKVEFLVSFYNNEISEKSEIFDDQFSVERPDGSNFTLKIRSTKLEDSAMYFCASSEQGRSYEQYFGPGTRLTVT.

The J gene is TRBJ1-1, the V gene TRBV19; 7 nucleotides line up with TRBD1. The CDR3 totals 15 residues. From germline, CDR1 is LNHDA and CDR2 SQIVND (reference sequence). Trimming cost V 5 bases and J 1 base; bases outside gene matches: 7. In DNA, the CDR3 is TGTGCCAGTAGTGTTCCGGGACAGCGGAACACTGAAGCTTTCTTT. This codes for CASSVPGQRNTEAFF. The variable domain in full, completed from reference TRBV19 and TRBJ1-1, reads DGGITQSPKYLFRKEGQNVTLSCEQNLNHDAMYWYRQDPGQGLRLIYYSQIVNDFQKGDIAEGYSVSREKKESFPLTVTSAQKNPTAFYLCASSVPGQRNTEAFFGQGTRLTVV.

CDR3 bases: TGCGCCAGCAGCACCGTCGGGGGAGGGCCGTTCGTCTACGAGCAGTACTTC. It encodes CASSTVGGGPFVYEQYF. The V and J genes are TRBV5-1 and TRBJ2-7, with 7 bases aligning to TRBD2. J lost 3 bases, V lost 4 bases, and 16 bases had no gene match. The CDR3 has 17 residues. Germline V CDR1 and CDR2: SGHRS, YFSETQ.

This chain joins TRBV5-5 and TRBJ1-6; 8 nucleotides agree with TRBD1. The trim removed 3 bases at V and 9 bases at J, leaving 8 bases unmatched. CDR1 SGHKS and CDR2 YYEKEE come from the germline V gene (reference sequence). The CDR3 is made up of 15 amino acids. The CDR3, as DNA: TGTGCCAGCAGCTCTGAGGGCGGACAGGGTTCACCCCTCCACTTT. Amino acids: CASSSEGGQGSPLHF.

The V and J genes are TRBV11-3 and TRBJ2-7, with D hard to call. The CDR3 has 15 amino acids. Germline V CDR1 and CDR2: SGHNT, YENEEA. Trimming stripped 4 bases from V and 5 bases from J, with 18 bases between. CDR3 region: CASSSSGVVPDEQYF. CDR3 coding DNA: TGTGCCAGCAGCTCTTCAGGCGTGGTCCCCGACGAGCAGTACTTC.

This clone occurred a few times. The CDR3 spells CASSFRGVNEKLFF. The CDR3 DNA is TGTGCCAGCAGCTTCAGGGGAGTCAATGAAAAACTGTTTTTT. The V and J genes are TRBV11-2 and TRBJ1-4; D is perhaps TRBD1 (6 bases). The CDR3 is made up of 14 amino acids. Trimming stripped 3 bases from V and 5 bases from J, with 10 bases between. Germline CDR1 and CDR2: SGHAT and FQNNGV.

The rearrangement links TRBV2 to TRBJ2-3; D is possibly TRBD1 (6 bases). The germline V and J ends were trimmed by 4 bases and 0 bases, with 8 bases remaining between them. Germline-derived CDR1 and CDR2 are SNHLY and FYNNEI. This CDR3 has 14 amino acids. CDR3 nucleotide sequence: TGTGCCAGCAGTGCCGACAGGAGCACAGATACGCAGTATTTT. It specifies CASSADRSTDTQYF.

V usage is TRBV27 and J usage is TRBJ1-2; a weak D match, TRBD1 (6 bases). Germline CDR1 and CDR2: MNHEY and SMNVEV (reference sequence). Trimming left V 3 bases short and J 6 bases short, with 17 bases between. The length of the CDR3 is 15 residues. DNA for the CDR3: TGTGCCAGCAGTTTCTCCCGTGGGGGCGTCGATGGCTACACCTTC. This gives the protein CASSFSRGGVDGYTF.

CDR3 amino acids: CASSWSGETEAFF. The CDR3 coding sequence is TGCGCCAGCAGCTGGAGTGGTGAGACTGAAGCTTTCTTT. V and J are TRBV5-1 and TRBJ1-1, with D hard to call. This CDR3 has 13 residues. From germline, CDR1 is SGHRS and CDR2 YFSETQ. Trimming removed 3 bases from V and 5 bases from J, with 11 bases in between.

V usage is TRBV3-1 (or the pseudogene TRBV3-2) and J usage is TRBJ1-6; D possibly corresponds to TRBD1 (5 bases). V lost 1 base and J 7 bases, leaving 11 bases between the germline ends. The CDR3 consists of 15 residues. The germline V gene encodes CDR1 LGHDT and CDR2 YNNKEL (reference sequence). Written as DNA, the CDR3 is TGTGCCAGCAGCCAAGGTCGGCGGGGGAATTCACCCCTCCACTTT. Protein: CASSQGRRGNSPLHF.

V is TRBV5-8 and J is TRBJ2-5; 9 bases fit TRBD1. Germline trimming cut 4 bases from V and 5 bases from J; bases unmatched to any gene: 12. Germline V CDR1 and CDR2: SGHTS, YDEGEE. The length of the CDR3 is 16 residues. The CDR3 here is CASSVGTGGLLETQYF. As DNA, the CDR3 is TGTGCCAGCAGCGTCGGAACAGGGGGCCTGTTGGAGACCCAGTACTTC.

The gene calls are TRBV10-1 and TRBJ2-1; TRBD1 is a possible D gene (6 bases). The CDR3 is made up of 17 amino acids. CDR1 and CDR2 (germline): WNHNN, SYGVQD (reference sequence). V shed 2 bases and J shed 0 bases, with 14 bases lying between them. CDR3 sequence reads: CASSESFGQSSYNEQFF. The CDR3 bases are TGCGCCAGCAGTGAGAGTTTCGGACAGAGCTCCTACAATGAGCAGTTCTTC.

The chain is built from TRBV28 and TRBJ1-4; 9 positions agree with TRBD1. V gave up 5 bases and J gave up 3 bases; unmatched junction bases: 7. CDR1 and CDR2 (germline): MDHEN, SYDVKM. This CDR3 spans 16 amino acids. CDR3 DNA sequence: TGTGCCAGCAGTGAACAGGGGGCGCAGGCTAATGAAAAACTGTTTTTT. Translating it yields CASSEQGAQANEKLFF.

This chain connects TRBV6-5 to TRBJ2-7; D possibly corresponds to TRBD2 (6 bases). CDR1 MNHEY and CDR2 SVGAGI come from the germline V gene. The V and J ends lost 5 bases and 6 bases respectively, with 14 bases between them. The CDR3 spans 13 residues. CDR3 coding DNA: TGTGCCAGCAGTCAACCCGCGGGGCTCGAGCAGTACTTC. Translating gives CASSQPAGLEQYF.

The chain combines TRBV6-6 with TRBJ1-6; 7 bases are a match to TRBD1. CDR1 is MNHNY and CDR2 is SVGAGI in the germline V gene (reference sequence). J lost 9 bases, V lost 6 bases, and 8 bases had no gene match. CDR3 length: 14 amino acids. CDR3 region: CASSKDRETSPLHF. CDR3 DNA sequence: TGTGCCAGCAGCAAAGACAGGGAGACTTCACCCCTCCACTTT.

V usage is TRBV21-1 and J usage is TRBJ1-3; the D segment call TRBD1 is taken from the table without a DNA check. TRBV21-1 constitutes a pseudogene. The CDR3 consists of 16 residues. The CDR3 DNA is TGTGCCAGCAGCAACCACAGAAGATACTCTGGAAACACCATATATTTT. Translating it yields CASSNHRRYSGNTIYF.

Remarks on this clone: At one of its ends the junction is not consistent with the germline gene, which may arise from a read error. The chain has TRBV6-5 and TRBJ2-3, with a weak D call TRBD2 (5 bases). Germline CDR1 reads MNHEY; CDR2 reads SVGAGI. The CDR3 has 14 residues. The CDR3 here is CASSDSPSRDTQYF. CDR3 DNA sequence: TGTGCCAGCAGTGACTCGCCTAGCCGTGATACGCAGTATTTT.

V usage is TRBV19 and J usage is TRBJ2-7; TRBD1 matches at 8 bases. Germline lookup yields CDR1 LNHDA and CDR2 SQIVND (reference sequence). V lost 6 bases to trimming and J lost 3 bases; unmatched junction nucleotides: 16. The CDR3 length is 17 residues. Written as DNA, the CDR3 is TGTGCCAGTAGCCCCCAATTGGCGAGGACAGGGTTCTACGAGCAGTACTTC. Translating gives CASSPQLARTGFYEQYF.

As DNA, the CDR3 is TGTGCCAGCAGCGACCTCCCGGGTTCCTACGAGCAGTACTTC. Translation: CASSDLPGSYEQYF. The V call is TRBV11-2, the J call TRBJ2-7; D is uncertain. CDR3 length equals 14 residues. Looked up from germline, CDR1 is SGHAT and CDR2 is FQNNGV. V was cut by 5 bases and J by 1 base, with 12 bases left in between.

The rearrangement links TRBV5-4 to TRBJ2-7; 9 bases line up with TRBD2. This CDR3 comprises 16 residues. Trimming cost V 4 bases and J 5 bases; bases outside gene matches: 13. In germline, CDR1 is SGHNT, CDR2 YYREEE (reference sequence). Written as DNA, the CDR3 is TGTGCCAGCAGCCACACAGGGGCGGGAGGGCCCAACGAGCAGTACTTC. It encodes CASSHTGAGGPNEQYF.

At least ten counts were recorded for this clone. The chain is built from TRBV6-6 and TRBJ2-7; 8 bases are shared with TRBD1. CDR1 MNHNY and CDR2 SVGAGI come from the germline V gene (reference sequence). The CDR3 extends over 14 amino acids. V lost 8 bases and J lost 3; bases outside the gene matches: 9. The CDR3 DNA reads TGTGCCAGCCGAATGGACAGGGATCACTACGAGCAGTACTTC. Its translation: CASRMDRDHYEQYF.

The V call is TRBV3-1 (or the pseudogene TRBV3-2), the J call TRBJ1-1; unclear D gene. V lost 4 bases and J lost 0, with 12 bases in between. CDR3 length: 15 residues. Germline CDR1 is LGHDT and CDR2 is YNNKEL (reference sequence). CDR3 in amino acids: CASSPPSGMNTEAFF. Here the CDR3 DNA reads TGTGCCAGCAGCCCCCCGTCGGGGATGAACACTGAAGCTTTCTTT.

The V gene is TRBV5-8, the J gene TRBJ1-1, with D possibly matching TRBD1 (6 bases). Germline V gene lookup returns CDR1 SGHTS and CDR2 YDEGEE. This CDR3 is 15 amino acids long. Trimming took off 3 bases at V and 0 bases at J, with 12 bases between the two ends. The CDR3 region has the DNA TGTGCCAGCAGCTCGGGAAGGACAGTGAACACTGAAGCTTTCTTT. It yields the protein CASSSGRTVNTEAFF. Looking up the rest from reference TRBV5-8 and TRBJ1-1 gives the full variable domain: EAGVTQSPTHLIKTRGQQATLRCSPISGHTSVYWYQQALGLGLQFLLWYDEGEERNRGNFPPRFSGRQFPNYSSELNVNALELEDSALYLCASSSGRTVNTEAFFGQGTRLTVV.

The V call is TRBV5-1, the J call TRBJ2-5; 16 bases are a match to TRBD2. The CDR3 is 18 residues long. From germline, CDR1 is SGHRS and CDR2 YFSETQ. J lost 2 bases, V lost 4 bases, and 8 bases had no gene match. DNA of the CDR3: TGCGCCAGCAGCACGGGACTAGCGGGAGGGCCGGGGCAAGAGACCCAGTACTTC. Protein product: CASSTGLAGGPGQETQYF. Full variable domain (outside the CDR3, taken from reference TRBV5-1 and TRBJ2-5): KAGVTQTPRYLIKTRGQQVTLSCSPISGHRSVSWYQQTPGQGLQFLFEYFSETQRNKGNFPGRFSGRQFSNSRSEMNVSTLELGDSALYLCASSTGLAGGPGQETQYFGPGTRLLVL.

This chain joins TRBV11-2 and TRBJ2-7, with a possible D match to TRBD2 (6 bases). The V and J ends lost 0 bases and 0 bases respectively, with 9 bases between them. The CDR3 length is 15 residues. CDR1 and CDR2 (germline): SGHAT, FQNNGV. The CDR3 region is CASSLEAGTSYEQYF. CDR3 bases: TGTGCCAGCAGCTTAGAGGCGGGGACCTCCTACGAGCAGTACTTC. The whole variable domain, filled in from reference TRBV11-2 and TRBJ2-7, reads EAGVAQSPRYKIIEKRQSVAFWCNPISGHATLYWYQQILGQGPKLLIQFQNNGVVDDSQLPKDRFSAERLKGVDSTLKIQPAKLEDSAVYLCASSLEAGTSYEQYFGPGTRLTVT.

The chain joins TRBV29-1 to TRBJ1-5; TRBD1 might be the D (5 bases). V lost 5 bases, J lost 4 bases, and 9 bases lay in between. Germline V CDR1 and CDR2: SQVTM, ANQGSEA. CDR3 length: 12 residues. The CDR3, as DNA: TGCAGCGTTAGCAACAGGAATCAGCCCCAGCATTTT. Translation: CSVSNRNQPQHF.